The clone carrying this T cell receptor beta chain has a handful of counts. Its target is not known. The data are from a study of T cell repertoires in cytomegalovirus infection. Findings of the study overall: Cumulative public TCR beta family frequency identified carriers of CMV plus the relevant HLA.

CDR3 length: 20 amino acids. V was clipped by 0 bases and J by 2 bases; unmatched bases: 11. Germline assignment: CDR1 LGHNA and CDR2 YNFKEQ. Each CDR3 protein is one row after TCRdb ran MiXCR on the reads. The data hold 500,000 to 600,000 distinct CDR3 sequences, with approximately 15% observed a single time. V and J are TRBV4-2 and TRBJ2-5; 14 bases agree with TRBD2. This clonotype was sampled from a human donor in good health (CMV status not recorded). Some clones in this sample may be carry-over from other donors' samples. The specimen sequenced was CD8+ T cells from PBMCs. CDR3 residues: CASSQERLAGGLPFQETQYF. The CDR3 nucleotides are TGTGCCAGCAGCCAAGAGCGACTAGCGGGGGGGCTCCCTTTTCAAGAGACCCAGTACTTC.